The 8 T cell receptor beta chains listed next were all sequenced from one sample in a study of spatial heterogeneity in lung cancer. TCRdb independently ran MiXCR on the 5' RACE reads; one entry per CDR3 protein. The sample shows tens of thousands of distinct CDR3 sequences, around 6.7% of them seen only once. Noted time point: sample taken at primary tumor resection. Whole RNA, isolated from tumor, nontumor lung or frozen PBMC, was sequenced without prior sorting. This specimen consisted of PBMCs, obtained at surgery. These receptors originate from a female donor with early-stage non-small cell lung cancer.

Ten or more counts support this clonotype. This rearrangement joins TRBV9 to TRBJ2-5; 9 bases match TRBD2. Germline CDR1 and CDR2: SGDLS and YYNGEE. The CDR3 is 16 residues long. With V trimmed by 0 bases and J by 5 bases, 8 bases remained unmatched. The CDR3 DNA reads TGTGCCAGCAGCGTAGATGTAGCGGGGGAGATGGAGACCCAGTACTTC. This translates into CASSVDVAGEMETQYF.

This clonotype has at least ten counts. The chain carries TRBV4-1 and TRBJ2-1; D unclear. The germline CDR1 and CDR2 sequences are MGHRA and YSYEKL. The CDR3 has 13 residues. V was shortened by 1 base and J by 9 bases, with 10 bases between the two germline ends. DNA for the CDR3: TGCGCCAGCAGCCAAGCCCTTCCGTCTGAGCAGTTCTTC. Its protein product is CASSQALPSEQFF.

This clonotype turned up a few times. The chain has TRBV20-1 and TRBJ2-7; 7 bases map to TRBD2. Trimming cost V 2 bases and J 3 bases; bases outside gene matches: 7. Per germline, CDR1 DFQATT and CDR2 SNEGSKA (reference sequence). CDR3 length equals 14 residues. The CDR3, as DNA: TGCAGTGCTAGAAGAGGTAGCGGGCGCTACGAGCAGTACTTC. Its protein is CSARRGSGRYEQYF.

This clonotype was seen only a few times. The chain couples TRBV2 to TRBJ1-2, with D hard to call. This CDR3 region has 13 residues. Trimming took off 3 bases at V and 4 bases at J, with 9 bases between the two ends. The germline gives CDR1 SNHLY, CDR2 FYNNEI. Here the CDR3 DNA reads TGTGCCAGCAGTGAGGGTCACTTCTATGGCTACACCTTC. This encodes CASSEGHFYGYTF.

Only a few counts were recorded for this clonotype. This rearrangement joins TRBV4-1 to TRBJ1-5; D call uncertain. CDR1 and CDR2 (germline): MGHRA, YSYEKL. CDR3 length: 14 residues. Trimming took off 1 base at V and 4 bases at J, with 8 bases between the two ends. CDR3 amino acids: CASSQVTPNQPQHF. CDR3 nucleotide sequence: TGCGCCAGCAGCCAAGTGACCCCGAATCAGCCCCAGCATTTT.

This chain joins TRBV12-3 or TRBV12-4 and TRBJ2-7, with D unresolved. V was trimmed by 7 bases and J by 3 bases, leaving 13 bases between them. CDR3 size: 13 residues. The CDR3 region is CASMVTERYEQYF. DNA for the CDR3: TGTGCCAGCATGGTCACCGAGCGCTACGAGCAGTACTTC.

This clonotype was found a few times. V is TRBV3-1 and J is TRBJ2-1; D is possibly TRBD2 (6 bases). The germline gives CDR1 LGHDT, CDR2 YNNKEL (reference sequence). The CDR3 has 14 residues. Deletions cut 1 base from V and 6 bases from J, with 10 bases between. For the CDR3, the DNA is TGTGCCAGCAGCCAAGCTGGGGGGATCAATGAGCAGTTCTTC. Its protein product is CASSQAGGINEQFF.

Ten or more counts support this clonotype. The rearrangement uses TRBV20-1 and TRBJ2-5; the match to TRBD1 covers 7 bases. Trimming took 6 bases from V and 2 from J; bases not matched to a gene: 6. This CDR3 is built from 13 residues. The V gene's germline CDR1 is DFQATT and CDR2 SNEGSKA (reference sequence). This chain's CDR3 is CSARRGLQETQYF. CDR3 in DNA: TGCAGTGCGAGAAGGGGGCTACAAGAGACCCAGTACTTC.